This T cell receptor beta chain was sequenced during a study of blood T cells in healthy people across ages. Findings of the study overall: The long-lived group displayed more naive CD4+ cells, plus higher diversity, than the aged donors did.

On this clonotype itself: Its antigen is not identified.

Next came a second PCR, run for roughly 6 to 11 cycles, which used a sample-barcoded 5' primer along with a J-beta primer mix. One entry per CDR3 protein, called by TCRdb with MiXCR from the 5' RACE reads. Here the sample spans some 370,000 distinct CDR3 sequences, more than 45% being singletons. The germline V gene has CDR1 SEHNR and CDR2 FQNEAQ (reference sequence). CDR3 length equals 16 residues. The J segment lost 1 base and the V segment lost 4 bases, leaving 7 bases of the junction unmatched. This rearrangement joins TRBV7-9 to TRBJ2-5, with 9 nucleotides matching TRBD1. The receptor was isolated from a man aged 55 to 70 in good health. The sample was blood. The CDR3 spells CASSSNRDRVQETQYF. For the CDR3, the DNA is TGTGCCAGCAGCTCCAACCGGGACAGGGTCCAAGAGACCCAGTACTTC.